This T cell receptor (beta chain) was captured by sequencing in a study of blood T cells in healthy people across ages. Germline lookup yields CDR1 DFQATT and CDR2 SNEGSKA (reference sequence). V shed 6 bases, J shed 8 bases, and the junction held 8 bases outside the gene matches. CDR3 length: 12 amino acids. Study-wide results and limits: Whereas aged donors had fewer naive CD4+ cells, long-lived donors had more of them and higher diversity.

In this sample, this clonotype turned up once. The antigen remains undetermined. Alongside a J-beta primer mix, a sample-barcoded 5' primer served in a second PCR lasting about 7 to 12 cycles. Each TCR beta cDNA got a 12-nucleotide random molecular identifier. In TCRdb, the 5' RACE reads were re-called with MiXCR into one record per CDR3 protein. Altogether about 600,000 distinct CDR3 sequences are present, under 55% being singletons, with the ten largest covering about 26%. This chain uses TRBV20-1 with TRBJ1-2, with 8 bases fitting TRBD1. Sequencing was carried out using blood. This receptor was identified in an elderly man in good health. The CDR3 protein is CSARTGLEGYTF. The CDR3 DNA is TGCAGTGCCAGGACAGGGCTGGAGGGCTACACCTTC.